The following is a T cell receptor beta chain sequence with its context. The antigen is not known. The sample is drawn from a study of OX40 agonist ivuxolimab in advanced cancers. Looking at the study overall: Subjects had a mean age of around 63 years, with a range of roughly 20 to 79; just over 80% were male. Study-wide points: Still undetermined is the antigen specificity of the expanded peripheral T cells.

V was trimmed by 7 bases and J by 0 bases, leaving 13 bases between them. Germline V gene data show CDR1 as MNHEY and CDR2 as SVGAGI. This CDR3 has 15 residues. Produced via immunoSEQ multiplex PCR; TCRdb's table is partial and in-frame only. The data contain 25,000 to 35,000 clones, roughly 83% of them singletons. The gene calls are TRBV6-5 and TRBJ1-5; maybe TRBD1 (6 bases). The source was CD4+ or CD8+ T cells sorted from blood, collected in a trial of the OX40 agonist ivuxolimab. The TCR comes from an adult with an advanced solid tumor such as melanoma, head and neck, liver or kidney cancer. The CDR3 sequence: CASTTGLGSNQPQHF. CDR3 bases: TGTGCCAGCACTACAGGGTTGGGTAGCAATCAGCCCCAGCATTTT.